Shown below are 22 T cell receptor beta chains from a single sample sequenced in a study of T cell responses to AZD1222 COVID-19 vaccine. Only in-frame clones appear in the TCRdb table, and some are missing; sequencing was by immunoSEQ multiplex PCR. The sample has more than 60,000 clones, roughly 84% seen once; the top ten hold roughly 20%. Here the sequenced sample was peripheral blood, taken on day 0 of AZD1222 vaccination. These receptors were obtained from an adult in good health.

The rearrangement joins TRBV7-2 to TRBJ2-5; 8 bases line up with TRBD2. The CDR3 has 13 amino acids. Germline lookup yields CDR1 SGHTA and CDR2 FQGNSA. After removal of 3 bases from V and 4 bases from J, the junction contained 1 base not matched to a gene. The DNA for the CDR3 is TGTGCCAGCAGCTTTACTAGCGGAGAGACCCAGTACTTC. Protein: CASSFTSGETQYF.

Only one count was recorded for this clone. The rearrangement uses TRBV7-2 and TRBJ1-1; unclear D gene. V shed 4 bases and J shed 1 base, with 16 bases lying between them. The CDR3 contains 16 residues. Germline CDR1 and CDR2: SGHTA and FQGNSA. CDR3: CASSSTRGNANTEAFF. The CDR3 DNA reads TGTGCCAGCAGCTCAACGCGCGGAAACGCGAACACTGAAGCTTTCTTT.

The chain links TRBV19 to TRBJ1-1, with D possibly being TRBD1 (6 bases). The germline CDR1 and CDR2 sequences are LNHDA and SQIVND (reference sequence). CDR3 length equals 15 residues. V dropped 4 bases and J dropped 3 bases, with 15 bases sitting between them. For the CDR3, the DNA is TGTGCCAGTAGTACCCACAGGGTTTGGGACACTGAAGCTTTCTTT. Residues: CASSTHRVWDTEAFF. The full variable domain, its missing parts supplied by reference TRBV19 and TRBJ1-1, is DGGITQSPKYLFRKEGQNVTLSCEQNLNHDAMYWYRQDPGQGLRLIYYSQIVNDFQKGDIAEGYSVSREKKESFPLTVTSAQKNPTAFYLCASSTHRVWDTEAFFGQGTRLTVV.

The V and J genes are TRBV7-2 and TRBJ1-2; TRBD1 is a possible D gene (6 bases). The CDR3 totals 13 residues. Germline CDR1 is SGHTA and CDR2 is FQGNSA. V lost 3 bases, J lost 4 bases, and 9 bases lay in between. The DNA of the CDR3 is TGTGCCAGCAGCTTTGACAGGCTCTATGGCTACACCTTC. Residues: CASSFDRLYGYTF.

This chain joins TRBV29-1 and TRBJ1-1; D not certain. The CDR3 totals 12 residues. Trimming left V 7 bases short and J 5 bases short, with 14 bases between. Germline-derived CDR1 and CDR2 are SQVTM and ANQGSEA. Here the CDR3 DNA reads TGCAGCGGGCAGAGCGCTCAGACTGAAGCTTTCTTT. Its protein product is CSGQSAQTEAFF.

This clone has only a few counts. The V gene is TRBV28, the J gene TRBJ2-7; 8 bases agree with TRBD1. V was clipped by 4 bases and J by 4 bases; unmatched bases: 12. CDR1 and CDR2 (germline): MDHEN, SYDVKM. The CDR3 consists of 16 residues. The CDR3 region is CASSSPGQGGSYEQYF. The CDR3 nucleotides are TGTGCCAGCAGTTCCCCCGGACAGGGTGGGTCGTACGAGCAGTACTTC.

This clone has just a few counts. This sequence joins TRBV3-1 (or the pseudogene TRBV3-2) and TRBJ1-1; D remains unclear. Germline V gene lookup returns CDR1 LGHDT and CDR2 YNNKEL (reference sequence). The length of the CDR3 is 12 residues. Trimming removed 11 bases at V and 4 bases at J, with 14 bases between. The CDR3 reads CAGEGRATEAFF. CDR3 DNA: TGTGCCGGCGAGGGTAGGGCCACTGAAGCTTTCTTT.

The chain is built from TRBV6-1 and TRBJ1-2; D remains ambiguous. CDR3 length: 11 residues. The germline V gene encodes CDR1 MNHNS and CDR2 SASEGT. Trimming stripped 1 base from V and 9 bases from J, with 6 bases between. The CDR3 nucleotides read TGTGCCAGCAGTGAAGGGCGAAGCTACACCTTC. Protein: CASSEGRSYTF.

The DNA of the CDR3 is TGTGCCTGGAGTGTAGGAATGAACACTGAAGCTTTCTTT. It yields the protein CAWSVGMNTEAFF. The chain joins TRBV30 to TRBJ1-1, with D uncertain. CDR3 length: 13 amino acids. The V gene lost 0 bases and the J gene lost 0 bases, with 5 bases spanning the gap. Germline V gene data show CDR1 as GTSNPN and CDR2 as SVGIG (reference sequence).

The genes are TRBV5-4 and TRBJ1-2, with 8 bases lining up with TRBD1. Per the germline V gene, CDR1 is SGHNT and CDR2 is YYREEE (reference sequence). CDR3 length equals 17 residues. The trim removed 3 bases at V and 5 bases at J, leaving 15 bases unmatched. The CDR3 loop is CASSSQTRGQGRYGYTF. DNA for the CDR3: TGTGCCAGCAGCTCGCAGACCCGAGGACAGGGAAGGTATGGCTACACCTTC.

The V call is TRBV7-9, the J call TRBJ1-2; 9 bases match TRBD1. The CDR3 spans 15 residues. From germline, CDR1 is SEHNR and CDR2 FQNEAQ (reference sequence). J gave up 4 bases and V 5 bases, and 8 bases lay outside the gene matches. CDR3 in amino acids: CASSPKDRGAYGYTF. CDR3 in DNA: TGTGCCAGCAGCCCAAAGGACAGGGGTGCCTATGGCTACACCTTC.

CDR3 sequence (DNA): TGTGCCAGGGCCTCTTCCAGGGGTGAAAAACTGTTTTTT. Translation gives CARASSRGEKLFF. The V and J genes are TRBV2 and TRBJ1-4; tentative D call: TRBD1 (6 bases). This CDR3 comprises 13 residues. V gave up 9 bases and J gave up 7 bases, with 15 bases separating them. Germline V gene data show CDR1 as SNHLY and CDR2 as FYNNEI.

This chain joins TRBV2 and TRBJ1-5, with a tentative D call TRBD1 (5 bases). CDR1 SNHLY and CDR2 FYNNEI come from the germline V gene. CDR3 size: 12 residues. Trimming took off 6 bases at V and 11 bases at J, with 14 bases between the two ends. CDR3 region: CASRGGGGAQHF. CDR3 bases: TGTGCCAGCAGAGGTGGGGGAGGAGCCCAGCATTTT.

The chain carries TRBV6-5 and TRBJ1-3; D is uncertain. Germline values: CDR1 MNHEY, CDR2 SVGAGI. V lost 1 base, J lost 1 base, and 8 bases lay in between. The CDR3 spans 15 residues. DNA for the CDR3: TGTGCCAGCAGTTACTTGTCGGGATCTGGAAACACCATATATTTT. Protein sequence: CASSYLSGSGNTIYF.

The V and J genes are TRBV7-9 and TRBJ2-3; 8 nucleotides align to TRBD1. V lost 5 bases to trimming and J lost 5 bases; unmatched junction nucleotides: 12. Germline V gene lookup returns CDR1 SEHNR and CDR2 FQNEAQ (reference sequence). The CDR3 is made up of 16 amino acids. CDR3 coding DNA: TGTGCCAGCAGCGTATCCCAGGGGGCAGGAAGAGATACGCAGTATTTT. Residues: CASSVSQGAGRDTQYF.

The chain uses TRBV20-1 and TRBJ1-2, with TRBD1 matching 8 bases. V lost 6 bases to trimming and J lost 8 bases; unmatched junction nucleotides: 5. The germline CDR1 and CDR2 sequences are DFQATT and SNEGSKA (reference sequence). This CDR3 is 11 amino acids long. As DNA, the CDR3 is TGCAGTGCATGGACAGGGACGGGCTACACCTTC. Amino acids: CSAWTGTGYTF.

The CDR3 coding sequence is TGTGCCAGCAGTTACTCTTTCGATATGAACACTGAAGCTTTCTTT. It yields the protein CASSYSFDMNTEAFF. V is TRBV6-6 and J is TRBJ1-1; unclear D gene. The CDR3 is made up of 15 amino acids. The V end lost 0 bases, the J end lost 0 bases, and 8 bases lay between the germline ends. CDR1 MNHNY and CDR2 SVGAGI come from the germline V gene (reference sequence).

This chain connects TRBV5-1 to TRBJ2-7, with D unclear. There are 13 residues in the CDR3. Germline assignment: CDR1 SGHRS and CDR2 YFSETQ. The V end lost 4 bases, the J end lost 0 bases, and 8 bases lay between the germline ends. The CDR3 region is CASSLDGSYEQYV. The CDR3 DNA reads TGCGCCAGCAGCCTGGACGGCTCCTACGAGCAGTACGTC.

The chain carries TRBV6-5 and TRBJ1-1, with D maybe TRBD1 (6 bases). V was cut by 6 bases and J by 1 base, with 6 bases left in between. Germline loops: CDR1 MNHEY, CDR2 SVGAGI. This CDR3 comprises 12 residues. CDR3 sequence reads: CASRTGNTEAFF. The CDR3 bases are TGTGCCAGCAGGACAGGGAACACTGAAGCTTTCTTT.

This clone appeared once. The rearrangement joins TRBV7-3 to TRBJ2-1, with a possible D match to TRBD1 (6 bases). The CDR3 is made up of 14 amino acids. Trimming removed 5 bases from V and 7 bases from J, with 15 bases in between. Per germline, CDR1 SGHTA and CDR2 FQGTGA. CDR3 in amino acids: CASSPWTAGNEQFF. For the CDR3, the DNA is TGTGCCAGCAGCCCCTGGACAGCCGGTAATGAGCAGTTCTTC.

The chain joins TRBV7-9 to TRBJ2-7; no definite D call. CDR1 and CDR2 from the germline V gene are SEHNR and FQNEAQ (reference sequence). Trimming removed 4 bases from V and 7 bases from J, with 11 bases in between. The CDR3 loop spans 12 amino acids. The CDR3 spells CASSSSLAEQYV. The DNA for the CDR3 is TGTGCCAGCAGCTCCTCCCTCGCTGAGCAGTACGTC.

This chain joins TRBV4-1 and TRBJ2-2; D possibly corresponds to TRBD2 (6 bases). CDR1 MGHRA and CDR2 YSYEKL come from the germline V gene. CDR3 length: 13 residues. V lost 5 bases and J 13 bases, leaving 17 bases between the germline ends. CDR3 sequence reads: CASSSGGAGRLFF. In DNA, the CDR3 is TGCGCCAGCAGCAGTGGCGGGGCAGGTCGGCTGTTTTTT.